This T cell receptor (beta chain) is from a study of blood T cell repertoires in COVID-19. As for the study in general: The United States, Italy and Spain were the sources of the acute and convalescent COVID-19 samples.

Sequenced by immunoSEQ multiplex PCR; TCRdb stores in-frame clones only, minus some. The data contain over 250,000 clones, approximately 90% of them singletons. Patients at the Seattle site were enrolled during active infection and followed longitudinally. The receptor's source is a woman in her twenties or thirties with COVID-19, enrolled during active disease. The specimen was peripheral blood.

The CDR3 DNA sequence: TGTGCCAGCAGCGTAGCAGTAAATCAGCCCCAGCATTTT. Its protein product is CASSVAVNQPQHF. The chain employs TRBV9 and TRBJ1-5, with unresolved D. The V end lost 0 bases, the J end lost 4 bases, and 5 bases lay between the germline ends. The germline V gene encodes CDR1 SGDLS and CDR2 YYNGEE. The CDR3 totals 13 residues. The full variable domain, its missing parts supplied by reference TRBV9 and TRBJ1-5, is DSGVTQTPKHLITATGQRVTLRCSPRSGDLSVYWYQQSLDQGLQFLIQYYNGEERAKGNILERFSAQQFPDLHSELNLSSLELGDSALYFCASSVAVNQPQHFGDGTRLSIL.